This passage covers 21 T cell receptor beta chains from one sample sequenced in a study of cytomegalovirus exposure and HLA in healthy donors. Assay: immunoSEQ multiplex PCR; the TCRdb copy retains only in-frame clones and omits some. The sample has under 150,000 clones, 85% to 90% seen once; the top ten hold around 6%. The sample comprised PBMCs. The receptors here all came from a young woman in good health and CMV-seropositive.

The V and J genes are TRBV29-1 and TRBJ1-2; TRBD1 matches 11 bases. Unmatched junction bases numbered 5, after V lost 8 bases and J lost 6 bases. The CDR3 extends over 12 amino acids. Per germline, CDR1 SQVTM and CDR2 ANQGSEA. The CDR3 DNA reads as TGCAGCTCTCGGACAGGGGGCGATGGCTACACCTTC. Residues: CSSRTGGDGYTF.

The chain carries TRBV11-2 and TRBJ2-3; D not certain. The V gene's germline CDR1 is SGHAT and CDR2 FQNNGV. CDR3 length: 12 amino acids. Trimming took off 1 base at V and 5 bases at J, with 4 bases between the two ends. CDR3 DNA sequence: TGTGCCAGCAGCTTAGGAGGAGATACGCAGTATTTT. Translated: CASSLGGDTQYF.

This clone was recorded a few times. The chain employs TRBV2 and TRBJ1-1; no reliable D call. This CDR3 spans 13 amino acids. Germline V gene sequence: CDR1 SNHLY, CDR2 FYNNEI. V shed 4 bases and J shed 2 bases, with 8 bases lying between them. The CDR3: CASSGTRNTEAFF. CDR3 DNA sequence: TGTGCCAGCAGTGGTACAAGAAACACTGAAGCTTTCTTT.

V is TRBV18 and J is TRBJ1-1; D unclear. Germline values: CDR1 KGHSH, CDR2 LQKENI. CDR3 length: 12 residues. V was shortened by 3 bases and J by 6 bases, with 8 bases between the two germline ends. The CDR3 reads CASSPDLAEAFF. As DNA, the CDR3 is TGTGCCAGCTCACCCGATTTAGCTGAAGCTTTCTTT.

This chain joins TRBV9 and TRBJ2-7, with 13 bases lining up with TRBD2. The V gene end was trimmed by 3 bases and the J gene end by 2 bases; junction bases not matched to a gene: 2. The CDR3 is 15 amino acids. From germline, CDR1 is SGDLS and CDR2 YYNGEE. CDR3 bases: TGTGCCAGCAGCGCACTAGCGGGAGGGCCCTACGAGCAGTACTTC. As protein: CASSALAGGPYEQYF.

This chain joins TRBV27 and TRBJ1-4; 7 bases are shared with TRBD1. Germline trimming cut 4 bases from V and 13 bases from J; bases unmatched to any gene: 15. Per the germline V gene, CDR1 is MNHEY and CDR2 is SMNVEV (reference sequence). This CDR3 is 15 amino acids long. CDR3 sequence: CASSWGQPEGRGLFF. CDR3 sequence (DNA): TGTGCCAGCAGTTGGGGACAGCCCGAGGGTCGAGGACTGTTTTTT.

CDR3 sequence reads: CASSTDRVRKNIQYF. The DNA for the CDR3 is TGTGCCAGCAGTACCGACAGGGTACGCAAAAACATTCAGTACTTC. The V gene is TRBV2, the J gene TRBJ2-4, with 7 bases fitting TRBD1. V lost 5 bases and J lost 3; bases outside the gene matches: 7. CDR3 size: 15 residues. Germline V gives CDR1 SNHLY, CDR2 FYNNEI.

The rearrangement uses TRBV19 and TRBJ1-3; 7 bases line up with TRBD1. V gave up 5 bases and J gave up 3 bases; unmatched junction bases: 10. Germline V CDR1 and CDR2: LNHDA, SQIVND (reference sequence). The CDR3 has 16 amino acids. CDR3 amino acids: CASSVRDSYLGNTIYF. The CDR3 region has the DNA TGTGCCAGTAGTGTTCGGGACAGCTATCTTGGAAACACCATATATTTT.

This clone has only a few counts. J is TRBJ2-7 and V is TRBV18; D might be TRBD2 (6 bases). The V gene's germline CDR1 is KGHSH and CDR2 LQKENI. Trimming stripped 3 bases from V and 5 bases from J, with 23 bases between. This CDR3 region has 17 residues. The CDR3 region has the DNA TGTGCCAGCTCACCTTATCAACTAGCTGAGGCCCTGCACGAGCAGTACTTC. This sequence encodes CASSPYQLAEALHEQYF.

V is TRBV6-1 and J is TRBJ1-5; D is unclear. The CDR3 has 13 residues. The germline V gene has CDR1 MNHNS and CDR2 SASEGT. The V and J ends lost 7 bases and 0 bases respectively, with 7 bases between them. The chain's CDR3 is CASNSFSNQPQHF. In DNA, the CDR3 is TGTGCCAGCAATAGCTTTAGCAATCAGCCCCAGCATTTT.

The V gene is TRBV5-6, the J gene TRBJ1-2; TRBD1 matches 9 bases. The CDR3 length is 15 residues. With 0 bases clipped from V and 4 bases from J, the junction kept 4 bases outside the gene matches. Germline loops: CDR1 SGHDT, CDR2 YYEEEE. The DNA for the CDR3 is TGTGCCAGCAGCTTGGCGACAGGGGGTCTCTATGGCTACACCTTC. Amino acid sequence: CASSLATGGLYGYTF.

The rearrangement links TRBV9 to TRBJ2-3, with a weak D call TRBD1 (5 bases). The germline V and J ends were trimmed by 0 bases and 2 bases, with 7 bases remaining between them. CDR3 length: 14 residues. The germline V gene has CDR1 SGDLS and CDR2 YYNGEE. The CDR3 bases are TGTGCCAGCAGCGTAGGACAGTCCACAGATACGCAGTATTTT. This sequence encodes CASSVGQSTDTQYF.

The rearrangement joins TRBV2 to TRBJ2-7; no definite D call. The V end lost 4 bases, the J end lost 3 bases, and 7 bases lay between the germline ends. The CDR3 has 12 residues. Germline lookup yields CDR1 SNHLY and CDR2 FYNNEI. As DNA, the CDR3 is TGTGCCAGCAGTGGAGAAAGCTACGAGCAGTACTTC. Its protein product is CASSGESYEQYF.

The CDR3 here is CASTPLAGGQSLHNEQFF. The CDR3 region has the DNA TGTGCCAGCACCCCACTAGCGGGAGGACAATCTCTTCACAATGAGCAGTTCTTC. V and J are TRBV2 and TRBJ2-1, with 12 bases that match TRBD2. The CDR3 extends over 18 amino acids. V lost 7 bases and J lost 5; bases outside the gene matches: 15. Germline CDR1 SNHLY, CDR2 FYNNEI.

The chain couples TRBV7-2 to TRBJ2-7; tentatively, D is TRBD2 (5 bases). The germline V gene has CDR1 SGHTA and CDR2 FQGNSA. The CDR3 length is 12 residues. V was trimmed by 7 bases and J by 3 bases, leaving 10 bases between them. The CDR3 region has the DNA TGTGCCAGCAACTCTGAGGGCTACGAGCAGTACTTC. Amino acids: CASNSEGYEQYF.

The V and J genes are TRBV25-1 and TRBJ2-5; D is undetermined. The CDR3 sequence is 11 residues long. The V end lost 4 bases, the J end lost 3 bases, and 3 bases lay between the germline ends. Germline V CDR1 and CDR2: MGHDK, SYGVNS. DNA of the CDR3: TGTGCCAGCAGTGTTAAAGAGACCCAGTACTTC. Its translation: CASSVKETQYF.

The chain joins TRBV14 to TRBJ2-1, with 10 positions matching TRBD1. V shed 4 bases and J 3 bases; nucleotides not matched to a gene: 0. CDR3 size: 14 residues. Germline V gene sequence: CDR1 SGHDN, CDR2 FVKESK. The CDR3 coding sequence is TGTGCCAGCAGCCGGGACAGGGGCTACAATGAGCAGTTCTTC. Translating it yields CASSRDRGYNEQFF.

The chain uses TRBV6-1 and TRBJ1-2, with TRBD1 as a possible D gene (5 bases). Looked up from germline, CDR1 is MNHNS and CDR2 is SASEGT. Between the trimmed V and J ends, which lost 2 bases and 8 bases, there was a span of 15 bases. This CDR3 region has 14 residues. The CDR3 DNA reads TGTGCCAGCAGTGAACACGGAAGGGACTGGGGCTACACCTTC. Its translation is CASSEHGRDWGYTF.

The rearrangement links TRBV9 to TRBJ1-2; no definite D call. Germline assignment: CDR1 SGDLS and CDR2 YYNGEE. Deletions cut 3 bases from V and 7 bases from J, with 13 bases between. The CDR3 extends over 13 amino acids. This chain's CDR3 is CASSAGDGGGYTF. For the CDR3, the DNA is TGTGCCAGCAGCGCCGGGGATGGTGGTGGCTACACCTTC.

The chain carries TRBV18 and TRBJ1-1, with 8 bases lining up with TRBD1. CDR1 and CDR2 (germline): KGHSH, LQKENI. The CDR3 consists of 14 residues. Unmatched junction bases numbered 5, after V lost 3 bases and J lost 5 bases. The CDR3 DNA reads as TGTGCCAGCTCACCCCAGGGGGCCGGGACTGAAGCTTTCTTT. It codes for CASSPQGAGTEAFF.

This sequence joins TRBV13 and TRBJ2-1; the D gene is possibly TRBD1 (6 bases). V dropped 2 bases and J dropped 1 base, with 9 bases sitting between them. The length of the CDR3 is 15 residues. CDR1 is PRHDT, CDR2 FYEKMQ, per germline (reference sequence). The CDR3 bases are TGTGCCAGCAGCTTAAAAGGGGGATCCTACAATGAGCAGTTCTTC. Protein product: CASSLKGGSYNEQFF.